This T cell receptor beta chain derives from a study of CD8 T cells in ankylosing spondylitis. The study, taken as a whole, reports: Seemingly distinctive of ankylosing spondylitis blood was a TCR beta motif formed by eight highly homologous variants. Some of the motif variants had earlier been found in reactive arthritis patients' fluid and blood.

Researchers built TCR beta libraries using quantitative 5'-RACE with molecular barcodes. MiXCR, run by TCRdb on the 5' RACE reads, gives a single entry per CDR3 protein. The top ten hold around 15% of the sample, which has around 150,000 distinct CDR3 sequences, around 45% seen once. The CDR3 spans 12 residues. Germline V gene lookup returns CDR1 DFQATT and CDR2 SNEGSKA (reference sequence). The V end lost 6 bases, the J end lost 4 bases, and 12 bases lay between the germline ends. Regarding this clonotype: Its antigen is still unknown.

The chain combines TRBV20-1 with TRBJ1-1; no reliable D call. The sequenced sample was synovial fluid, either unsorted or a sorted T cell fraction (not recorded which). This clonotype was sampled from a male donor with ankylosing spondylitis. The DNA of the CDR3 is TGCAGTGCGCCTCTCCCGGGCACTGAAGCTTTCTTT. This encodes CSAPLPGTEAFF.